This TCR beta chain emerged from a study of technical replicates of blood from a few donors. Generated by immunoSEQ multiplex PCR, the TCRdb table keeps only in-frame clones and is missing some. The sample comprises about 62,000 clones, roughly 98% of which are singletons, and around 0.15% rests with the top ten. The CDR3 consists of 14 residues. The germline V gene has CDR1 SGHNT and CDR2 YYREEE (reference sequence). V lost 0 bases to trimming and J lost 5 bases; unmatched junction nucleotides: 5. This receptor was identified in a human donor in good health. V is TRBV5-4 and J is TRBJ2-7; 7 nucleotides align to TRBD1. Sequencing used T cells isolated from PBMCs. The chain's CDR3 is CASSLADREDEQYF. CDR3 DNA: TGTGCCAGCAGCTTGGCCGACAGGGAAGACGAGCAGTACTTC.